This TCR beta chain was sequenced during a study of blood T cell repertoires in COVID-19. Study-wide background: The United States, Italy and Spain provided the acute and convalescent COVID-19 samples. T cells, B-cell-depleted T cells, or PBMCs supplied cDNA or gDNA.

Original processing methods: It was from reference gene primer amplification that nucleated cell counts were estimated. Assay used: immunoSEQ multiplex PCR; TCRdb lists only in-frame clones, some missing. V and J calls and clone size are copied from that table; D and trimming were computed from the DNA. The data contain over 50,000 clones, about 85% of them singletons. V lost 4 bases and J lost 2, with 9 bases in between. This CDR3 is built from 13 residues. The germline CDR1 and CDR2 sequences are SGHNT and YYREEE (reference sequence). Source material: peripheral blood. V is TRBV5-4 and J is TRBJ1-2; possibly TRBD1 for D (6 bases). This receptor was obtained from a man aged 70-80 years with acute or convalescent COVID-19. The CDR3 DNA sequence: TGTGCCAGCAGCCCAGACAGGAACTATGGCTACACCTTC. Translated, it gives CASSPDRNYGYTF.